The TCR beta chain under discussion was sequenced for a study of shared clonotypes between healthy human individuals. Across the whole study: A donor's plate count was three for CD4 naive and three for CD4 memory; CD8 naive had two and CD8 memory one. Study results and caveats: The authors expected sequencing depth to affect clonotype sharing among donors.

Trimming cost V 4 bases and J 5 bases; bases outside gene matches: 6. Germline CDR1 LGHNA, CDR2 YSLEER. The CDR3 runs to 14 residues. Naive CD8 cells lacked CD45RO and underwent positive selection for CCR7, leaving out terminally differentiated effector memory CD45RA+ cells. Comments on this clone: Its antigen is as yet unknown.

Sorted-subset replicate PCRs used 150 to 200 ng DNA, about 30,000 T cell genomes. Generated by immunoSEQ multiplex PCR, the TCRdb table keeps only in-frame clones and is missing some. The sample yields some 2,100,000 clones, approximately 94% seen once. The rearrangement links TRBV4-3 to TRBJ2-5, with TRBD2 matching 8 bases. The sequenced sample consisted of naive CD8+ T cells from PBMCs. The source is a man younger than 35 in good health. Some clones in this sample may be carry-over from other donors' samples. Written as DNA, the CDR3 is TGCGCCAGCAGCCCGGACGGACTAGCTGAGACCCAGTACTTC. This gives the protein CASSPDGLAETQYF.